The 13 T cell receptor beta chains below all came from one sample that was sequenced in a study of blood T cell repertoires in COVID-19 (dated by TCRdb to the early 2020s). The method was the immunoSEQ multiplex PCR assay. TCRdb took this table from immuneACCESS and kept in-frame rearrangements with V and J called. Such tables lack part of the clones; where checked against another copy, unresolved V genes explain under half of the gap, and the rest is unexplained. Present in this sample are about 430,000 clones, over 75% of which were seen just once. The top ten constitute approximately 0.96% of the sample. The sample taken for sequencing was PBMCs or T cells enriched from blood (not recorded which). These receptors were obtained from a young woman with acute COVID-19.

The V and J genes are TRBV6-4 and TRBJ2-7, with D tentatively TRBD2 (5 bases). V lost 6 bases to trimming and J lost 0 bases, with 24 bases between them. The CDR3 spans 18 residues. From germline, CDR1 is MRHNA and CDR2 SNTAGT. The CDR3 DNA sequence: TGTGCCAGCAGACCGGACTTACCGTACTATCTGAGCTCCTACGAGCAGTACTTC. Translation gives CASRPDLPYYLSSYEQYF.

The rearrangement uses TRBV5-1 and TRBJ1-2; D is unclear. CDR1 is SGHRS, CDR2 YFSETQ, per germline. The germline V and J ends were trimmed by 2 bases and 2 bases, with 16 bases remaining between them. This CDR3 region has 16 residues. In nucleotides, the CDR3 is TGCGCCAGCAGCTTAGCTACAGCAACCTACAACTATGGCTACACCTTC. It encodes CASSLATATYNYGYTF. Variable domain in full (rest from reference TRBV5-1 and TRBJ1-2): KAGVTQTPRYLIKTRGQQVTLSCSPISGHRSVSWYQQTPGQGLQFLFEYFSETQRNKGNFPGRFSGRQFSNSRSEMNVSTLELGDSALYLCASSLATATYNYGYTFGSGTRLTVV.

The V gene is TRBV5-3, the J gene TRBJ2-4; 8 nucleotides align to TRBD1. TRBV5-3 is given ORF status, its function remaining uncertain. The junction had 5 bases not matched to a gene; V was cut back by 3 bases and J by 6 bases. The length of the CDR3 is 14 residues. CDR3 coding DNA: TGTGCCAGAAGCTGTCGACAGGGGATAAACATTCAGTACTTC. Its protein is CARSCRQGINIQYF.

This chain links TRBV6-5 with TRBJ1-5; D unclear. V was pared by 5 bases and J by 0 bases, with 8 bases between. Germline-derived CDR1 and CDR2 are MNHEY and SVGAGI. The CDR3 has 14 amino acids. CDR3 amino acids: CASSPGFSNQPQHF. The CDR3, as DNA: TGTGCCAGCAGTCCGGGATTTAGCAATCAGCCCCAGCATTTT.

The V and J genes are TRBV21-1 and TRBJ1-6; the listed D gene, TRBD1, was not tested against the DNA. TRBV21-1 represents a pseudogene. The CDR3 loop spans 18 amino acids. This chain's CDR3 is CASSKTPASGQGNSPLHF. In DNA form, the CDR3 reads TGTGCCAGCAGCAAAACGCCCGCGTCGGGACAGGGGAATTCACCCCTCCACTTT.

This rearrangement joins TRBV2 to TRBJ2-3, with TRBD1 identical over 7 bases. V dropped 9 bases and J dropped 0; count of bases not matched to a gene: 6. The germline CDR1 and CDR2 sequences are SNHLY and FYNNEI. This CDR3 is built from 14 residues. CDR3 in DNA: TGTGCCAGGGCGACAGGGTATAGCACAGATACGCAGTATTTT. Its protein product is CARATGYSTDTQYF.

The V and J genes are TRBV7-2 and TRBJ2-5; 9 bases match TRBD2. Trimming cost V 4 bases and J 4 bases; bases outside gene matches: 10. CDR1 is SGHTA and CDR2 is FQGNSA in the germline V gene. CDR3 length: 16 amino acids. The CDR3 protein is CASSSTSGAGGETQYF. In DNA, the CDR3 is TGTGCCAGCAGCTCAACGAGTGGAGCGGGAGGAGAGACCCAGTACTTC.

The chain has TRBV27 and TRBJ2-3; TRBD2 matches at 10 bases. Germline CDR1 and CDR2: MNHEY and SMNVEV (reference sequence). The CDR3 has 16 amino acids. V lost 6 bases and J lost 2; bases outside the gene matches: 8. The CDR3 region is CASRSSGGDITDTQYF. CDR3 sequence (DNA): TGTGCCAGCAGGTCTAGCGGGGGTGATATCACAGATACGCAGTATTTT.

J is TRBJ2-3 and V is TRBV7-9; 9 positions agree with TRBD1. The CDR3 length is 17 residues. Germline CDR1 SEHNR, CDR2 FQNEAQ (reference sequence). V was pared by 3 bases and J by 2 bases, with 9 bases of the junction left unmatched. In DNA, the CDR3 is TGTGCCAGCAGCTTCGGGCCCGGGACAGGGTCCACAGATACGCAGTATTTT. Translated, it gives CASSFGPGTGSTDTQYF.

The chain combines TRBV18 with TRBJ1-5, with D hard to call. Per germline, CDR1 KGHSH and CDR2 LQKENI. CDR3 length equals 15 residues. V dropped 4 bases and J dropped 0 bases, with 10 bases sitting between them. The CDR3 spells CASSRNVDSNQPQHF. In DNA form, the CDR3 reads TGTGCCAGCTCACGAAATGTAGATAGCAATCAGCCCCAGCATTTT. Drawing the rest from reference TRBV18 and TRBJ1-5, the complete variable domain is NAGVMQNPRHLVRRRGQEARLRCSPMKGHSHVYWYRQLPEEGLKFMVYLQKENIIDESGMPKERFSAEFPKEGPSILRIQQVVRGDSAAYFCASSRNVDSNQPQHFGDGTRLSIL.

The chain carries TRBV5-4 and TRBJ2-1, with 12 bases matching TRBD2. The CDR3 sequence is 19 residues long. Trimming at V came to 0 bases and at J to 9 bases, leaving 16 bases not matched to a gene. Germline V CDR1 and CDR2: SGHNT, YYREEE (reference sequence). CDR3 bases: TGTGCCAGCAGCTTGGCCCTTCCCCTAGCGGGGGGGCCGATCAGTGAGCAGTTCTTC. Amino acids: CASSLALPLAGGPISEQFF.

CDR3 bases: TGTGCCACCAGTGAGGGCCCCAAAGAGACCCAGTACTTC. This encodes CATSEGPKETQYF. This rearrangement joins TRBV24-1 to TRBJ2-5; D is uncertain. Germline-derived CDR1 and CDR2 are KGHDR and SFDVKD. Trimming pared 4 bases from V and 3 bases from J, leaving 8 bases between. The CDR3 is 13 residues long.

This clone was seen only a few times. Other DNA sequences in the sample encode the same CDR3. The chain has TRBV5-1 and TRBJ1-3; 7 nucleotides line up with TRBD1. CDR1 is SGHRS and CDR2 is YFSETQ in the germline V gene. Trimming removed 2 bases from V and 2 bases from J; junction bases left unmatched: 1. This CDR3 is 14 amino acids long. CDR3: CASSFTGAGNTIYF. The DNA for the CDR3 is TGCGCCAGCAGCTTCACAGGGGCTGGAAACACCATATATTTT.